This TCR beta chain was sequenced for a study of CXCR3-negative and CXCR3-positive naive CD8 T cells. Study outcomes and limitations: CXCR3-expressing naive cells carried TRB CDR3s more hydrophobic than those of CXCR3-negative naive cells.

Concerning this clonotype itself: No antigen is known for it.

Carrying UMI labels, the TRB cDNA libraries were prepared through 5' RACE. TCRdb derives one entry per CDR3 protein from the 5' RACE reads, leaving out DNA. The table lists about 150,000 distinct CDR3 sequences. Sample: naive CXCR3+ CD8+ T cells from blood. Noted subset: CD45RO-CCR7+CD27+CD95- naive CD8+ T cells expressing CXCR3 (TNR3+). This sequence originates from a human donor in good health. Some clones in this sample may be carry-over from other donors' samples.

The CDR3: CASSVVRDSEAFF. This chain connects TRBV9 to TRBJ1-1. CDR1 and CDR2 (germline): SGDLS, YYNGEE. The CDR3 length is 13 residues. Combining the CDR3 with reference TRBV9 and TRBJ1-1 gives the whole variable domain DSGVTQTPKHLITATGQRVTLRCSPRSGDLSVYWYQQSLDQGLQFLIQYYNGEERAKGNILERFSAQQFPDLHSELNLSSLELGDSALYFCASSVVRDSEAFFGQGTRLTVV.